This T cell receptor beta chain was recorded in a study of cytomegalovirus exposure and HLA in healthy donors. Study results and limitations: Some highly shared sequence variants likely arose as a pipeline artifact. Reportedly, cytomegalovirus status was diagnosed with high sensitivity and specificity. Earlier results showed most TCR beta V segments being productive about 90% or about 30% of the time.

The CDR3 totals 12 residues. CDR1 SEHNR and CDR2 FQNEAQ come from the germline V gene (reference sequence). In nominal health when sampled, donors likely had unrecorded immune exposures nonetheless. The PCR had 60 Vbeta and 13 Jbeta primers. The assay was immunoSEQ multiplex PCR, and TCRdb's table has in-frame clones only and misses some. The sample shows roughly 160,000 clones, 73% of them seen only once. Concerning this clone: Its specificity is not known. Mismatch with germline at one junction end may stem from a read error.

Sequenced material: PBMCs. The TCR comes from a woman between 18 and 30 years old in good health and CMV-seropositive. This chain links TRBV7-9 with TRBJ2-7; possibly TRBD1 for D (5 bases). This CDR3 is CSSSPDSYEQYF. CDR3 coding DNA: TGTTCCAGCAGCCCTGACAGCTACGAGCAGTACTTC.